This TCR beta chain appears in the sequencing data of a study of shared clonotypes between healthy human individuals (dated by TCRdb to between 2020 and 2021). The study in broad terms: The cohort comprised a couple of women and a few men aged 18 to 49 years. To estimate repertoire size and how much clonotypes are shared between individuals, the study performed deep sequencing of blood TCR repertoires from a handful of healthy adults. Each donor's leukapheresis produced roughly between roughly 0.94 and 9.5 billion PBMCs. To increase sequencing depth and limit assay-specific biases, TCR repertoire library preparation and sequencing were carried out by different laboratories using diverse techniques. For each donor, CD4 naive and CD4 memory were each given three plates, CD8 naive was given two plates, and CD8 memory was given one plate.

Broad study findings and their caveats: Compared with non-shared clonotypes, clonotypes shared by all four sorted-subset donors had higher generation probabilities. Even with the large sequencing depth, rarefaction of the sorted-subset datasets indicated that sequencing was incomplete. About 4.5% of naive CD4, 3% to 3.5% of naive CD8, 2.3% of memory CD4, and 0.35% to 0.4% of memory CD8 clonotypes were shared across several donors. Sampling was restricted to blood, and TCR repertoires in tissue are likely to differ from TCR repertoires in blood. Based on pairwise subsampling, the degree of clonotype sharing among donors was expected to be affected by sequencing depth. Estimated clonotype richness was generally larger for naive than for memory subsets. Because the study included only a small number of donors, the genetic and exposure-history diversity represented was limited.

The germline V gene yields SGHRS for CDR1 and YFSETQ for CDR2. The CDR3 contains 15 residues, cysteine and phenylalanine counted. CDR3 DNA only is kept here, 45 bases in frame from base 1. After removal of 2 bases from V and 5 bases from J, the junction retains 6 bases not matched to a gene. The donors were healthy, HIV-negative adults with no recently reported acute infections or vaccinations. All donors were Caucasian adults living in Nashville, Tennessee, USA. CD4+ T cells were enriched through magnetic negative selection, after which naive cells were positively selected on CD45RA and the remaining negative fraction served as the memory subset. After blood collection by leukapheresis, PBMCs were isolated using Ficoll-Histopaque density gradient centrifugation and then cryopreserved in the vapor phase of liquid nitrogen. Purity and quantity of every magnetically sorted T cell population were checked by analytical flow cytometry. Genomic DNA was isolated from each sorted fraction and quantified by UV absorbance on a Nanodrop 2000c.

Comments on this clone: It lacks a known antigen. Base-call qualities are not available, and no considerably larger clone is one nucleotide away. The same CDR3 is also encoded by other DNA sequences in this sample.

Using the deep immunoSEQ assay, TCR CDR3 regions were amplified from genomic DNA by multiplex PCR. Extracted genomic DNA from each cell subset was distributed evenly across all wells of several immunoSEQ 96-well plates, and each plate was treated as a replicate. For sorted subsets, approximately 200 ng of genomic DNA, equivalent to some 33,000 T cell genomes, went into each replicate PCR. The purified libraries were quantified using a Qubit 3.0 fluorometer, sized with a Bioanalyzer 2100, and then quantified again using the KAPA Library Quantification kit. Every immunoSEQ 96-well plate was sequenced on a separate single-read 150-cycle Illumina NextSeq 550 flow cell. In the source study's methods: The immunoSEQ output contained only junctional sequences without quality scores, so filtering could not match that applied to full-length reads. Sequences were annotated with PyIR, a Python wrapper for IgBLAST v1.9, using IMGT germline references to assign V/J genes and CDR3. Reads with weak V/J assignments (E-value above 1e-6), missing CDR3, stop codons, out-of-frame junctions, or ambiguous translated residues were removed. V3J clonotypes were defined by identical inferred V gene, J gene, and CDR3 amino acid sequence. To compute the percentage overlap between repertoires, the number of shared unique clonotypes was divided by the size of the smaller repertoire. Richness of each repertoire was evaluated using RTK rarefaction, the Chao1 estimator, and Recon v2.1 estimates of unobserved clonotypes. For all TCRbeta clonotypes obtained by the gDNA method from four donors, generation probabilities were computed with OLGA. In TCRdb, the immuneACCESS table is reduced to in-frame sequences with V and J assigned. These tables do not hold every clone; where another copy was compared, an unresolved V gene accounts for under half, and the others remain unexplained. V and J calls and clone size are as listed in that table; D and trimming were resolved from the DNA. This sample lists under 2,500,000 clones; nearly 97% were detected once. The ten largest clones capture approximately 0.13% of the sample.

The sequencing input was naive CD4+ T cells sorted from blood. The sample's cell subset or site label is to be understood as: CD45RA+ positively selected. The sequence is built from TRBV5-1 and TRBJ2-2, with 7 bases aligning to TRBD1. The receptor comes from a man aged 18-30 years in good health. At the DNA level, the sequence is TGCGCCAGCAGCTTTCGGACAGGTGATACCGGGGAGCTGTTTTTT. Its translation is CASSFRTGDTGELFF.